This T cell receptor (beta chain) was documented in a study of T cell responses to AZD1222 COVID-19 vaccine. Second-dose timings of about 4 or about 12 weeks were pooled. Germline V gene data show CDR1 as MNHEY and CDR2 as SMNVEV (reference sequence). Trimming shortened V by 6 bases and J by 0 bases, and 8 bases separated the two germline ends. The CDR3 runs to 13 residues. On this clone: The antigen is undetermined.

Sequenced by immunoSEQ multiplex PCR; TCRdb stores in-frame clones only, minus some. The sample yields fewer than 150,000 clones, approximately 95% seen once. General observations from the study: CD4 TCRs covered the whole spike, strongest at regions 160-218 and 743-854. There were repertoire samples only from the period after the peak T cell response. Clonal diversity was possibly underestimated; the donors were predominantly white British and more often female.

The sequence derives from an adult who received the AZD1222 COVID-19 vaccine. V is TRBV27 and J is TRBJ1-1; perhaps TRBD1 as D (5 bases). The material was peripheral blood, obtained 28 days after the second AZD1222 dose. This chain's CDR3 is CASSSTVNTEAFF. The CDR3 nucleotides read TGTGCCAGCAGCTCGACAGTGAACACTGAAGCTTTCTTT.